These 9 T cell receptor beta chains came from one sample sequenced in a study of long-term antiretroviral therapy in people with HIV. The assay, immunoSEQ v3.0, was run at survey level. Assay: immunoSEQ multiplex PCR; the TCRdb copy retains only in-frame clones and omits some. The profile shows about 30,000 clones, around 85% of them singletons. Specimen: unsorted PBMCs, collected 3 years after starting antiretroviral therapy. The receptors stem from a man aged 35-49 years with HIV.

The chain is built from TRBV30 and TRBJ1-4; 8 bases agree with TRBD1. Germline V gene sequence: CDR1 GTSNPN, CDR2 SVGIG (reference sequence). The V and J ends lost 0 bases and 2 bases, in that order; junction bases with no gene match: 2. The CDR3 totals 15 residues. This CDR3 reads CAWSVRQGTNEKLFF. CDR3 coding DNA: TGTGCCTGGAGTGTTCGACAGGGGACTAATGAAAAACTGTTTTTT.

V is TRBV5-5 and J is TRBJ1-5; D might be TRBD1 (6 bases). Germline values: CDR1 SGHKS, CDR2 YYEKEE (reference sequence). Trimming took off 4 bases at V and 8 bases at J, with 19 bases between the two ends. The CDR3 is 15 amino acids. CDR3 sequence (DNA): TGTGCCAGCAGCCCGCGGGGGGGCCCAAGGGAGCCCCAGCATTTT. Translation: CASSPRGGPREPQHF.

This clone was counted a few times. This sequence joins TRBV2 and TRBJ1-5; TRBD1 matches at 10 bases. The V gene end was trimmed by 6 bases and the J gene end by 2 bases; junction bases not matched to a gene: 4. CDR3 size: 15 residues. Germline V gene data show CDR1 as SNHLY and CDR2 as FYNNEI. Here the CDR3 reads CASRAGTGGNQPQHF. CDR3 nucleotides: TGTGCCAGCAGGGCCGGGACAGGGGGCAATCAGCCCCAGCATTTT.

The gene calls are TRBV2 and TRBJ1-5, with TRBD1 as a possible D gene (6 bases). The CDR3 is 13 residues long. Trimming left V 4 bases short and J 6 bases short, with 10 bases between. Germline lookup yields CDR1 SNHLY and CDR2 FYNNEI. CDR3 amino acids: CASSVTGIQPQHF. CDR3 nucleotide sequence: TGTGCCAGCAGTGTAACAGGGATTCAGCCCCAGCATTTT.

This clone was counted once. V usage is TRBV11-2 and J usage is TRBJ2-1; D is perhaps TRBD1 or TRBD2 (7 bases each). The CDR3 sequence is 14 residues long. Germline V gives CDR1 SGHAT, CDR2 FQNNGV. The ends were cut back, 1 base at V and 7 bases at J, with 11 bases in the middle. CDR3 coding DNA: TGTGCCAGCAGCTTAGTCAGGGGGGGGAATGAGCAGTTCTTC. The encoded protein is CASSLVRGGNEQFF. The variable domain in full, completed from reference TRBV11-2 and TRBJ2-1, reads EAGVAQSPRYKIIEKRQSVAFWCNPISGHATLYWYQQILGQGPKLLIQFQNNGVVDDSQLPKDRFSAERLKGVDSTLKIQPAKLEDSAVYLCASSLVRGGNEQFFGPGTRLTVL.

The rearrangement links TRBV13 to TRBJ2-3; D possibly corresponds to TRBD2 (6 bases). CDR1 and CDR2 from the germline V gene are PRHDT and FYEKMQ (reference sequence). V was pared by 4 bases and J by 3 bases, with 11 bases between. This CDR3 comprises 14 residues. CDR3 sequence reads: CASSSGRRTDTQYF. CDR3 in DNA: TGTGCCAGCAGCTCCGGGAGACGTACAGATACGCAGTATTTT.

The J gene is TRBJ2-1, the V gene TRBV7-3; TRBD1 agrees at 7 bases. CDR1 is SGHTA and CDR2 is FQGTGA in the germline V gene. V shed 2 bases, J shed 6 bases, and the junction held 10 bases outside the gene matches. This CDR3 spans 16 amino acids. The CDR3 DNA is TGTGCCAGCAGCTTACGAAGGGGGCAGAACTTCAATGAGCAGTTCTTC. This codes for CASSLRRGQNFNEQFF.

The J gene is TRBJ2-7, the V gene TRBV6-1, with TRBD1 matching over 7 bases. Germline lookup yields CDR1 MNHNS and CDR2 SASEGT. Trimming took 2 bases from V and 6 from J; bases not matched to a gene: 13. The CDR3 length is 16 residues. The CDR3 sequence is CASSEMTGSPAGEQYF. The DNA of the CDR3 is TGTGCCAGCAGTGAAATGACAGGGAGTCCGGCGGGCGAGCAGTACTTC.

This rearrangement joins TRBV5-3 to TRBJ2-5; 9 bases fit TRBD2. The last part of the DNA fits TRBJ2-7 better; the J call may be wrong. TRBV5-3 is classed as an ORF, of uncertain function. This CDR3 comprises 15 residues. CDR3 loop: CARRPSGTSFYEQYF. The CDR3 DNA reads TGTGCCAGAAGGCCATCCGGGACTAGCTTCTACGAGCAGTACTTC.